In its sample, the clone carrying this TCR beta chain was seen a few times. The sample originates from a study of blood T cells in healthy people across ages. A second PCR of about 7 to 11 cycles used a sample-barcoded 5' primer and a J-beta primer mix. TCRdb re-called the 5' RACE reads with MiXCR, one entry per CDR3 protein. The sample shows about a million distinct CDR3 sequences, roughly half of them seen only once. Germline CDR1 and CDR2: SGHTA and FQGTGA. The V and J ends lost 4 bases and 0 bases respectively, with 8 bases between them. The CDR3 sequence is 14 residues long. Sequenced: blood. This TCR was recovered from a woman in her sixties or seventies in good health. This sequence joins TRBV7-3 and TRBJ2-3, with no clear D. Here the CDR3 DNA reads TGTGCCAGCAGCTCCTCTAGGAGCACAGATACGCAGTATTTT. It specifies CASSSSRSTDTQYF.